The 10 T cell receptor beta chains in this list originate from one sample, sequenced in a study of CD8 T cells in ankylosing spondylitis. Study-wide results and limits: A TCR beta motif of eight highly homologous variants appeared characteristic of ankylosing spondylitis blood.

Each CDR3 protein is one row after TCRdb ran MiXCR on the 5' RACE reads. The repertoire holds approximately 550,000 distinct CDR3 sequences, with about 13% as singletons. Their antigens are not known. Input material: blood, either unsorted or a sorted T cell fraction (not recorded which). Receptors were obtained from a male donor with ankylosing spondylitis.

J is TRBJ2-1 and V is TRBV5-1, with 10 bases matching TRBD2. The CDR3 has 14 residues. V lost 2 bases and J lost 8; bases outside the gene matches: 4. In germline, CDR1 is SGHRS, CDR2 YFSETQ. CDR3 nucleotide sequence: TGCGCCAGCAGCTTCGCTAGCGGGAGTGATGAGCAGTTCTTC. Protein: CASSFASGSDEQFF.

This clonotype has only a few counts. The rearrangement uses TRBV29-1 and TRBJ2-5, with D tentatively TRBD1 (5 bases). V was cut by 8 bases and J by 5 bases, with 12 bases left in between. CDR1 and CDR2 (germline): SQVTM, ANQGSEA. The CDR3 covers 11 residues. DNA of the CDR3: TGCAGCTCTTTTAAGGGGGAGACCCAGTACTTC. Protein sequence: CSSFKGETQYF.

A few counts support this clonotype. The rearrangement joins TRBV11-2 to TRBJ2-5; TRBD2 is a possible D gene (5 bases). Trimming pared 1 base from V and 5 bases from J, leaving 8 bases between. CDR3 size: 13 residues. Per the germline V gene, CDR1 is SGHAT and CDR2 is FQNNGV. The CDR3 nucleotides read TGTGCCAGCAGCTTAGCGGGGTCGGAGACCCAGTACTTC. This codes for CASSLAGSETQYF.

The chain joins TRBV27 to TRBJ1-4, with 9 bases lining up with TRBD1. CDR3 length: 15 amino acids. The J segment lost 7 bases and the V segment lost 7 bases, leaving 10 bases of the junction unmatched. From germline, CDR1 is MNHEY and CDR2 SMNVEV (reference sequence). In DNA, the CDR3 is TGTGCCAGCATGGCCCTCCGGGACAGGGTTGAAAAACTGTTTTTT. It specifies CASMALRDRVEKLFF.

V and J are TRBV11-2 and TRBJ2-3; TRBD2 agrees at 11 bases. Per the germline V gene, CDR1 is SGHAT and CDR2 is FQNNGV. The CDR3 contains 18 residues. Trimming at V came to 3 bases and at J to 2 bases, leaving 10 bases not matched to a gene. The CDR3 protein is CASSLMTSGIPSTDTQYF. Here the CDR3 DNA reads TGTGCCAGCAGCTTGATGACTAGCGGGATCCCCTCCACAGATACGCAGTATTTT.

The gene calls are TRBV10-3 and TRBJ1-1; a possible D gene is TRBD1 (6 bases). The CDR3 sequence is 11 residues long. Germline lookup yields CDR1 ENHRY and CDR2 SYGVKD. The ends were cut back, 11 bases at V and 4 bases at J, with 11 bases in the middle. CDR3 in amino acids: CASTGTTEAFF. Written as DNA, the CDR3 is TGTGCCTCCACAGGGACCACTGAAGCTTTCTTT.

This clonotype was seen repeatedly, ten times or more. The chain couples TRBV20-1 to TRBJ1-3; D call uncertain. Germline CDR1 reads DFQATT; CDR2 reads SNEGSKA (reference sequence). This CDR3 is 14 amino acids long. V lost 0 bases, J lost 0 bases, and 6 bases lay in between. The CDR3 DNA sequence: TGCAGTGCTAGAGATTCGGGCTCTGGAAACACCATATATTTT. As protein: CSARDSGSGNTIYF.

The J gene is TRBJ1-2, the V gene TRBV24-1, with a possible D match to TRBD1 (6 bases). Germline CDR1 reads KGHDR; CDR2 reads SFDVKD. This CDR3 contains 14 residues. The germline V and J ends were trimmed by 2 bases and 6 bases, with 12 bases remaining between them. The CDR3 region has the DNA TGTGCCACCAGTGATTCACCGGGGGCGGATGGCTACACCTTC. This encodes CATSDSPGADGYTF.

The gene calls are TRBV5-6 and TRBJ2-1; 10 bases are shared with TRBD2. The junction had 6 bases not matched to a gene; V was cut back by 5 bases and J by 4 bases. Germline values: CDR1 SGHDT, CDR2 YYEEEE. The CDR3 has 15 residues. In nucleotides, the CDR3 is TGTGCCAGCAGGACAGCGGGAGGGCGTTACAATGAGCAGTTCTTC. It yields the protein CASRTAGGRYNEQFF.

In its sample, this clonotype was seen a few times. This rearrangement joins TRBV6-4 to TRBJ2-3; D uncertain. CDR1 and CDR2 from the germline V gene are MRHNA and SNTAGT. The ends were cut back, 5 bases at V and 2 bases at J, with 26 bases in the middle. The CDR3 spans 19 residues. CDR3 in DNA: TGTGCCAGCAGTCACAAGGGTACAAGTAGGATTCGGAACACAGATACGCAGTATTTT. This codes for CASSHKGTSRIRNTDTQYF.